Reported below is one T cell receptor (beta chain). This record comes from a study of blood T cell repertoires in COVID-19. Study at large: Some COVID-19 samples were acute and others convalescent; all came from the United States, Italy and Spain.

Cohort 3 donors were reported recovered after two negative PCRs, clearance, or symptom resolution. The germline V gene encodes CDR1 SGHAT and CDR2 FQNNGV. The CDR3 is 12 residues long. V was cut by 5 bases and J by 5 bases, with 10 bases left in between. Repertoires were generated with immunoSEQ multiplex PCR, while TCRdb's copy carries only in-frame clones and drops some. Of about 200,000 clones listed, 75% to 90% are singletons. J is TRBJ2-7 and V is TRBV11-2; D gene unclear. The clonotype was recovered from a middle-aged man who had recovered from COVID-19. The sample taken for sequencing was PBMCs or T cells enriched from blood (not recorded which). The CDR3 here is CASSAPIHEQYF. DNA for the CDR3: TGTGCCAGCAGCGCACCTATCCACGAGCAGTACTTC.